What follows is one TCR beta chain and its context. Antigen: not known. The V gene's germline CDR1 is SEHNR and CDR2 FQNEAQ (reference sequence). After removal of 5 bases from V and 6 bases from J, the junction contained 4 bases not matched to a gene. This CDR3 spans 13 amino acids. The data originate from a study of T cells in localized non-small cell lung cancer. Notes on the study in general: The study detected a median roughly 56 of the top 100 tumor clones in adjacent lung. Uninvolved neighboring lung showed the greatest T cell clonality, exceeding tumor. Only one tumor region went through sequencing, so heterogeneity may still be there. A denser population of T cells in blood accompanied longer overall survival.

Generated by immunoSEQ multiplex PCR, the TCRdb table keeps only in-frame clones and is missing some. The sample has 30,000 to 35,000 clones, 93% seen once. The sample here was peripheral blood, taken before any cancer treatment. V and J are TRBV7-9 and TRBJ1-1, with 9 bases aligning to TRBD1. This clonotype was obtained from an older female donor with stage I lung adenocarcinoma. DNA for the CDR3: TGTGCCAGCAGCGGGACAGGGCTTTCTGAAGCTTTCTTT. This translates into CASSGTGLSEAFF.